This T cell receptor beta chain is drawn from a study of T cell clonotyping in hematopoietic cell transplantation. TCRdb's copy holds only in-frame clones and misses some; the assay was immunoSEQ multiplex PCR. The sample carries 6,300 or so clones, roughly nine tenths recorded once. Germline-derived CDR1 and CDR2 are SGHRS and YFSETQ. CDR3 size: 15 residues. V was clipped by 1 base and J by 7 bases; unmatched bases: 3. Points on this clone: Its antigen is unknown.

Overall study results and limits: Few recipient clonotypes overlapped donors; over 95% were de novo at given depth. After transplant, recipient diversity fell while pathologically expanded clonotypes grew through day 180.

This material consisted of peripheral blood mononuclear cells, taken 180 days after allogeneic stem cell transplant. The rearrangement uses TRBV5-1 and TRBJ2-3; 13 bases agree with TRBD2. This TCR was recovered from a female patient aged 50 to 65 who had an allogeneic stem cell transplant from an unrelated donor, so the T cells may come from the graft donor. Some clones in this sample may be carry-over from other donors' samples. The CDR3 region is CASSLTSGGANTQYF. Here the CDR3 DNA reads TGCGCCAGCAGCTTGACTAGCGGGGGGGCAAATACGCAGTATTTT.